This T cell receptor beta chain appears in the sequencing data of a study of shared T cell receptors in the human thymus. The repertoire was sequenced with immunoSEQ multiplex PCR; TCRdb's copy has only in-frame clones and lacks some. The sample holds 650,000 to 950,000 clones; over 75% are singletons and the top ten take 0.008% to 0.011%. The germline V gene has CDR1 SQVTM and CDR2 ANQGSEA. This CDR3 is built from 13 residues. The ends were cut back, 3 bases at V and 8 bases at J, with 13 bases in the middle. This sample was also put to use in a study of human thymus T cells. As that study records: Resections from corrective heart surgery supplied the thymus tissue. Usage of V and J genes appeared biased in thymic and blood repertoires.

Sequencing was performed on thymocytes. This clonotype was sampled from a girl in the first two years of life with a congenital heart defect. The V and J genes are TRBV29-1 and TRBJ1-4, with D possibly matching TRBD1 (5 bases). The CDR3 bases are TGCAGCGTTGAGGGGCCGGTCGGAGAAAAACTGTTTTTT. It translates to CSVEGPVGEKLFF.